These T cell receptor beta chains were read from a single sample in a study of radiotherapy plus CTLA-4 blockade in lung cancer. Only in-frame clones appear in the TCRdb table, and some are missing; sequencing was by immunoSEQ multiplex PCR. The profile shows 80,000 to 100,000 clones, around 79% of them singletons. This specimen consisted of peripheral blood, obtained from a patient treated with radiotherapy plus ipilimumab. The source is a human donor with non-small cell lung cancer who had a partial response to radiotherapy plus ipilimumab. Some clones in this sample may be carry-over from other donors' samples. CDR3s include the opening cysteine and the closing phenylalanine or tryptophan. The order of the fields is clone size, J gene, D gene, V gene, CDR3 DNA, CDR3 protein. A D gene is named only where the DNA matches it firmly. Clone size is stated in some rows and not others, as once, few, many or a class when expanded.

once | TRBJ1-6 | TRBD1 | TRBV28 | TGTGCCAGCAGTACTTGGACAGGGGGCAGGTCACCCCTCCACTTT | CASSTWTGGRSPLHF
NA | TRBJ2-7 | TRBD2 | TRBV6-6 | TGTGCCAGCAGTCCGACCTCGACTAGCGGGAGCTACGAGCAGTACTTC | CASSPTSTSGSYEQYF
NA | TRBJ2-3 | NA | TRBV2 | TGTGCCAGCAGTGGGGGATGGAGCGGACGCACAGATACGCAGTATTTT | CASSGGWSGRTDTQYF
NA | TRBJ1-2 | NA | TRBV5-1 | TGCGCCAGCAGCTCGGAGACGGAAGATGGCTACACCTTC | CASSSETEDGYTF
few | TRBJ2-6 | NA | TRBV27 | TGTGCCAGCAGTCCCACCGGGGCTGGGGCCAACGTCCTGACTTTC | CASSPTGAGANVLTF
once | TRBJ2-3 | NA | TRBV19 | TGTGCCAGTAGTATAGGGTGGGGAGACACAGATACGCAGTATTTT | CASSIGWGDTDTQYF
few | TRBJ1-6 | NA | TRBV28 | TGTGCCAGCGCACAGGACAATTCACCCCTCCACTTT | CASAQDNSPLHF
NA | TRBJ2-7 | NA | TRBV5-4 | TGTGCCAGCAGCACACCGCAGGGCTACGAGCAGTACTTC | CASSTPQGYEQYF
few | TRBJ1-1 | TRBD1 | TRBV4-1 | TGCGCCAGCAGCGCCCGACAGGGGTTAACGACTGAAGCTTTCTTT | CASSARQGLTTEAFF
few | TRBJ2-1 | TRBD2 | TRBV6-1 | TGTGCCAGCAGTTTGACTAGCGGTCCTGAGCAGTTCTTC | CASSLTSGPEQFF
NA | TRBJ2-7 | NA | TRBV7-3 | TGTGCCAGCAGCTTAACTCCTGGGAGCAGATACGAGCAGTACTTC | CASSLTPGSRYEQYF
few | TRBJ1-6 | TRBD1 | TRBV6-6 | TGTGCCAGCAGACAGGGGCAAAAACTCTCACCCCTCCACTTT | CASRQGQKLSPLHF
NA | TRBJ1-1 | NA | TRBV9 | TGTGCCAGCAGCGTTACACCTAACACTGAAGCTTTCTTT | CASSVTPNTEAFF
NA | TRBJ1-1 | NA | TRBV6-6 | TGTGCCAGCAGTTGGGACACGAACACTGAAGCTTTCTTT | CASSWDTNTEAFF
NA | TRBJ2-7 | TRBD1 | TRBV19 | TGTGCCAGTAGCCCGGGGACAGGGGGTTCGAGCGAGCAGTACTTC | CASSPGTGGSSEQYF
once | TRBJ2-1 | NA | TRBV7-6 | TGTGCCAGCAGCTCGGTGCAGGGTACCTACAATGAGCAGTTCTTC | CASSSVQGTYNEQFF
NA | TRBJ2-7 | NA | TRBV7-9 | TGTGCCAGCGGAGTACAGGGATCAACCGAGCAGTACTTC | CASGVQGSTEQYF
once | TRBJ2-7 | TRBD2 | TRBV28 | TGTGCCAGCAGTTTACTAGCGGGCCTCTCCTACGAGCAGTACTTC | CASSLLAGLSYEQYF
NA | TRBJ2-5 | TRBD1 | TRBV5-1 | TGCGCCAGCAGCTTGGCACAGGGGATAATGAATAGGGAGACCCAGTACTTC | CASSLAQGIMNRETQYF
NA | TRBJ2-1 | TRBD2 | TRBV5-1 | TGCGCCAGCAGATCAACTAGCGGAGACAATGAGCAGTTCTTC | CASRSTSGDNEQFF
NA | TRBJ2-1 | TRBD2 | TRBV10-2 | TGCGGTACGAGCGGGGTCCACAATGAGCAGTTCTTC | CGTSGVHNEQFF
NA | TRBJ2-7 | TRBD2 | TRBV5-1 | TGCGCCAGCAGCCGGGGGACTAGCGGAAGGTACGAGCAGTACTTC | CASSRGTSGRYEQYF
NA | TRBJ2-5 | NA | TRBV19 | TGTGCCAGTACCCCCAACCTCGGGGATGGACAGACCCAGTACTTC | CASTPNLGDGQTQYF
NA | TRBJ2-3 | TRBD2 | TRBV10-3 | TGTGCCATCACTGGGACTAGCGGGTATAAACCAGATACGCAGTATTTT | CAITGTSGYKPDTQYF
NA | TRBJ2-7 | NA | TRBV9 | TGTGCCAGCAGCCAGGACAGTTTTCGCGAGCAGTACTTC | CASSQDSFREQYF
NA | TRBJ2-7 | NA | TRBV7-6 | TGTGCCAGCAGCTTCCCTTTGAGCGAGCAGTACTTC | CASSFPLSEQYF
NA | TRBJ2-5 | TRBD2 | TRBV5-1 | TGCGCCAGCAGCTTTAATCTAGCGGGGGGGCGAGAGACCCAGTACTTC | CASSFNLAGGRETQYF
NA | TRBJ1-3 | NA | TRBV11-3 | TGTGCCAGCAGCCTACACTCCGGGGTCCTGTCTGGAAACACCATATATTTT | CASSLHSGVLSGNTIYF
NA | TRBJ2-5 | NA | TRBV27 | TGTGCCATCGCCGTGGGCCCTCAGGGGACCCAGTACTTC | CAIAVGPQGTQYF
NA | TRBJ2-7 | NA | TRBV23-1 | TGCGCCAGCAGTCAATGGGGAACGACAGCGACGGACGAGCAGTACTTC | CASSQWGTTATDEQYF
NA | TRBJ1-3 | TRBD1 | TRBV7-9 | TGTGCCAGCAGCCCGACCGGGACAGGGAACGAGTACACCATATATTTT | CASSPTGTGNEYTIYF
once | TRBJ2-5 | TRBD1 | TRBV25-1 | TGTGCCAGCAGTGCCCGACAGGGGGCAGGGGAGACCCAGTACTTC | CASSARQGAGETQYF
few | TRBJ2-7 | TRBD2 | TRBV28 | TGTGCCAGCAGTCTCAGGAGGGAGGGCTACGAGCAGTACTTC | CASSLRREGYEQYF
NA | TRBJ1-1 | NA | TRBV15 | TGTGCCACCAGCAGGGGCAGCGGAGGACTAACTGAAGCTTTCTTT | CATSRGSGGLTEAFF
NA | TRBJ2-1 | TRBD2 | TRBV5-1 | TGCGCCAGCAGCTTGCTAGCGGCCGCAGAGCAGTTCTTC | CASSLLAAAEQFF
few | TRBJ1-4 | NA | TRBV6-1 | TGTGCCAGCAGTGAAGTGCGCGGGGGCATTGAAAAACTGTTTTTT | CASSEVRGGIEKLFF
NA | TRBJ1-2 | TRBD1 | TRBV6-4 | TGTGCCAGCAGTGACTCTTGGACAGGGAACTATGGCTACACCTTC | CASSDSWTGNYGYTF
NA | TRBJ1-5 | NA | TRBV15 | TGTGCCACCAGCAGAGACCATAGCAATCAGCCCCAGCATTTT | CATSRDHSNQPQHF
NA | TRBJ2-4 | NA | TRBV10-2 | TGCGCCAGCAGGCGGGGACCCAAAAACATTCAGTACTTC | CASRRGPKNIQYF